The 20 T cell receptor beta chains listed next were all sequenced from one sample in a study of shared clonotypes between healthy human individuals. CD45RO-negative CD8 cells positively selected for CCR7 made up the naive population, which excluded terminally differentiated effector memory CD45RA+ cells. Sequencing was performed with immunoSEQ multiplex PCR; in TCRdb, only in-frame clones are kept and a portion is missing. The data hold 630,000 or so clones, with 95% to 98% observed a single time. The sample was naive CD8+ T cells sorted from blood. All receptors come from a man aged 25-45 years in good health.

The J gene is TRBJ1-1, the V gene TRBV6-5, with a weak D call TRBD1 (5 bases). This CDR3 has 13 amino acids. Deletions cut 6 bases from V and 3 bases from J, with 11 bases between. Looked up from germline, CDR1 is MNHEY and CDR2 is SVGAGI. CDR3 loop: CASSAGTHTEAFF. In DNA, the CDR3 is TGTGCCAGCAGCGCCGGGACTCACACTGAAGCTTTCTTT.

This clone was detected once. The chain carries TRBV7-9 and TRBJ2-1; weak D call: TRBD2 (5 bases). CDR3 size: 17 residues. In germline, CDR1 is SEHNR, CDR2 FQNEAQ (reference sequence). V was pared by 2 bases and J by 7 bases, with 21 bases between. CDR3 region: CASSLQVASGEWNEQFF. CDR3 coding DNA: TGTGCCAGCAGCTTACAAGTGGCCAGCGGAGAGTGGAATGAGCAGTTCTTC.

This sequence joins TRBV27 and TRBJ2-5; D is uncertain. The CDR3 extends over 14 amino acids. CDR1 is MNHEY, CDR2 SMNVEV, per germline (reference sequence). Trimming pared 7 bases from V and 3 bases from J, leaving 15 bases between. The DNA of the CDR3 is TGTGCCAGCAACCATAGGGCAGACAAAGAGACCCAGTACTTC. This sequence encodes CASNHRADKETQYF.

V usage is TRBV7-2 and J usage is TRBJ2-7, with TRBD2 matching 14 bases. The CDR3 is made up of 16 amino acids. The trim removed 5 bases at V and 3 bases at J, leaving 6 bases unmatched. Germline V gene sequence: CDR1 SGHTA, CDR2 FQGNSA. CDR3: CASSLGLAGDLYEQYF. The CDR3 region has the DNA TGTGCCAGCAGCCTGGGACTAGCGGGAGATCTCTACGAGCAGTACTTC.

The chain joins TRBV7-9 to TRBJ2-7, with TRBD1 matching 11 bases. Germline V lookup: CDR1 SEHNR, CDR2 FQNEAQ (reference sequence). The CDR3 extends over 15 amino acids. Trimming removed 5 bases from V and 1 base from J; junction bases left unmatched: 4. The chain's CDR3 is CASSAGQGVSYEQYF. The CDR3 DNA reads TGTGCCAGCAGCGCGGGACAGGGGGTTTCCTACGAGCAGTACTTC.

The chain recombines TRBV2 with TRBJ1-2, with D tentatively TRBD1 (6 bases). The ends were cut back, 0 bases at V and 8 bases at J, with 13 bases in the middle. Per the germline V gene, CDR1 is SNHLY and CDR2 is FYNNEI. This CDR3 contains 14 residues. Here the CDR3 reads CASSEALGTQGYTF. The CDR3 coding sequence is TGTGCCAGCAGTGAAGCGCTTGGGACACAAGGCTACACCTTC. Full variable domain (rest looked up from reference TRBV2 and TRBJ1-2): EPEVTQTPSHQVTQMGQEVILRCVPISNHLYFYWYRQILGQKVEFLVSFYNNEISEKSEIFDDQFSVERPDGSNFTLKIRSTKLEDSAMYFCASSEALGTQGYTFGSGTRLTVV.

The V and J genes are TRBV5-4 and TRBJ2-7, with 11 bases matching TRBD2. The CDR3 loop spans 15 amino acids. Germline CDR1 and CDR2: SGHNT and YYREEE (reference sequence). The trim removed 4 bases at V and 2 bases at J, leaving 5 bases unmatched. The CDR3 DNA follows: TGTGCCAGCAGCCGGACTAGCGGGCCCCCCTACGAGCAGTACTTC. This gives the protein CASSRTSGPPYEQYF.

The rearrangement links TRBV5-6 to TRBJ2-1; TRBD2 matches 9 bases. The CDR3 totals 15 residues. CDR1 SGHDT and CDR2 YYEEEE come from the germline V gene. V was pared by 1 base and J by 8 bases, with 7 bases of the junction left unmatched. In DNA, the CDR3 is TGTGCCAGCAGCTTGTTTAGCGGGAGACCGGATGAGCAGTTCTTC. As protein: CASSLFSGRPDEQFF.

V and J are TRBV6-6 and TRBJ2-7; D is unclear. Germline values: CDR1 MNHNY, CDR2 SVGAGI (reference sequence). The CDR3 runs 12 residues. The V and J ends lost 4 bases and 3 bases respectively, with 7 bases between them. This CDR3 reads CASSSVDYEQYF. The CDR3 region has the DNA TGTGCCAGCAGTTCGGTCGACTACGAGCAGTACTTC.

The V and J genes are TRBV29-1 and TRBJ2-2; weak D call: TRBD1 (6 bases). Germline loops: CDR1 SQVTM, CDR2 ANQGSEA. CDR3 length: 12 amino acids. The V gene lost 6 bases and the J gene lost 4 bases, with 9 bases spanning the gap. This CDR3 is CSVYRATGELFF. Here the CDR3 DNA reads TGCAGCGTATACAGGGCCACCGGGGAGCTGTTTTTT.

The J gene is TRBJ2-7, the V gene TRBV27; tentative D call: TRBD1 (6 bases). The CDR3 has 12 amino acids. Trimming took 8 bases from V and 0 from J, leaving 8 bases between them. Germline-derived CDR1 and CDR2 are MNHEY and SMNVEV (reference sequence). The DNA for the CDR3 is TGTGCCAGCCGGGACAACTCCTACGAGCAGTACTTC. Translated, it gives CASRDNSYEQYF.

The chain couples TRBV5-1 to TRBJ2-1; 7 bases agree with TRBD1. Trimming took 3 bases from V and 7 from J; bases not matched to a gene: 7. This CDR3 region has 14 residues. Germline V gives CDR1 SGHRS, CDR2 YFSETQ. CDR3 nucleotides: TGCGCCAGCAGCTACAGGGGTACCGGGAATGAGCAGTTCTTC. Protein product: CASSYRGTGNEQFF.

This clone occurred once. V is TRBV27 and J is TRBJ2-1; TRBD2 matches 11 bases. The CDR3 is 16 amino acids. Trimming removed 4 bases from V and 6 bases from J; junction bases left unmatched: 8. Per germline, CDR1 MNHEY and CDR2 SMNVEV (reference sequence). The CDR3 loop reads CASSYLAGGLLNEQFF. CDR3 nucleotides: TGTGCCAGCAGTTACTTAGCGGGAGGGCTCCTCAATGAGCAGTTCTTC.

The V and J genes are TRBV9 and TRBJ2-7; either TRBD1 or TRBD2 may fit D (5 bases each). The CDR3 consists of 16 residues. V lost 3 bases, J lost 3 bases, and 19 bases lay in between. Germline-derived CDR1 and CDR2 are SGDLS and YYNGEE. CDR3 amino acids: CASSGTGAGDYYEQYF. The CDR3 coding sequence is TGTGCCAGCAGCGGAACCGGGGCAGGAGACTACTACGAGCAGTACTTC.

The CDR3: CASSLLGSQPQHF. The CDR3 DNA reads TGTGCCAGCAGTTTATTGGGCAGTCAGCCCCAGCATTTT. The gene calls are TRBV27 and TRBJ1-5, with D unresolved. V shed 1 base and J shed 6 bases, with 7 bases lying between them. Germline CDR1 reads MNHEY; CDR2 reads SMNVEV (reference sequence). This CDR3 comprises 13 residues.

J is TRBJ2-2 and V is TRBV6-5; D possibly corresponds to TRBD1 (5 bases). The germline V and J ends were trimmed by 0 bases and 5 bases, with 10 bases remaining between them. The CDR3 is 15 residues long. Germline V gene sequence: CDR1 MNHEY, CDR2 SVGAGI. CDR3 in amino acids: CASSYSTRTTGELFF. CDR3 coding DNA: TGTGCCAGCAGTTACTCGACCCGGACAACCGGGGAGCTGTTTTTT.

The rearrangement links TRBV10-3 to TRBJ2-5; TRBD1 agrees at 7 bases. This CDR3 is built from 14 residues. Germline CDR1 ENHRY, CDR2 SYGVKD. With V trimmed by 2 bases and J by 5 bases, 5 bases remained unmatched. The DNA for the CDR3 is TGTGCCATCAGTGAGGGGACAGTTCGGGAGACCCAGTACTTC. Translated: CAISEGTVRETQYF.

This clone was seen just once. V is TRBV5-8 and J is TRBJ2-6; D is unclear. This CDR3 has 15 amino acids. Germline V gives CDR1 SGHTS, CDR2 YDEGEE. The V gene lost 2 bases and the J gene lost 0 bases, with 6 bases spanning the gap. The DNA of the CDR3 is TGTGCCAGCAGCTTAGGAAGCTCTGGGGCCAACGTCCTGACTTTC. Protein: CASSLGSSGANVLTF.

With respect to this clone: The identical CDR3 is also encoded by other nucleotide sequences in the sample. The chain uses TRBV7-8 and TRBJ2-1, with D perhaps matching TRBD2 (6 bases). Between the trimmed V and J ends, which lost 1 base and 2 bases, there was a span of 9 bases. CDR1 is SGHVS and CDR2 is FQNEAQ in the germline V gene. There are 15 residues in the CDR3. CDR3 sequence: CASSLGRGTYNEQFF. The CDR3 DNA is TGTGCCAGCAGCTTAGGACGGGGGACCTACAATGAGCAGTTCTTC.

CDR3 sequence: CASSGPPYEQYF. Written as DNA, the CDR3 is TGCGCCAGCAGTGGTCCTCCCTACGAGCAGTACTTC. The chain recombines TRBV10-2 with TRBJ2-7, with no clear D. This CDR3 region has 12 residues. The germline V gene encodes CDR1 WSHSY and CDR2 SAAADI. With 4 bases removed from V and 2 bases from J, the gap between germline ends came to 6 bases.